This TCR beta chain emerged from a study of blood T cells in healthy people across ages. The sample providers were healthy Caucasian people from Russia, aged roughly 6 to 95. Details on this clonotype: Its antigen is as yet unknown.

V was shortened by 2 bases and J by 1 base, with 15 bases between the two germline ends. The CDR3 totals 16 residues. From germline, CDR1 is MNHEY and CDR2 SVGAGI. Through a sample-barcoded 5' primer and a J-beta primer mix, a second PCR was run for about 6 to 11 cycles. TCRdb recomputed calls from the 5' RACE reads with MiXCR, one row per CDR3 protein. The top ten hold around 3.4% of the sample, which has 600,000 to 800,000 distinct CDR3 sequences, 20% to 25% seen once. General study points: Age showed a roughly linear inverse relationship with TCR beta diversity per million T cells.

The chain combines TRBV6-5 with TRBJ2-7, with D perhaps TRBD2 (6 bases). Sequenced: blood. The source is a man between 70 and 80 years old in good health. In DNA form, the CDR3 reads TGTGCCAGCAGTTACGGTGGCGGGGAGGCATCCTACGAGCAGTACTTC. As protein: CASSYGGGEASYEQYF.